This T cell receptor (beta chain) was captured by sequencing in a study of vaccination and CD4 T cells after COVID-19. Overall study: Sampling that followed vaccination took place a median approximately 76 days after dose two, within a range of 14 to 241.

Study-level points and caveats: A comparatively limited set of convalescent patients was examined, with no early post-infection timepoints. From around 19 to 38, the median of SARS-CoV-2-reactive clonotypes rose without reaching significance.

MiXCR, applied by TCRdb to the PCR reads, yields one record per CDR3 protein. The sample consists of 30,000 or so distinct CDR3 sequences, approximately 48% of them appearing once. Noted time point: late sampling 161 to 241 days after vaccination in three convalescent patients. Turning to this clonotype: Its antigen is currently unknown.

Here the sequenced sample was CD4+ T cells from blood, taken about 7 months after SARS-CoV-2 vaccination. The receptor's source is a human donor who had recovered from COVID-19.

CDR3 in amino acids: CSARDRRGGSSYNEQFF. The CDR3 DNA sequence: TGCAGTGCTAGAGATCGACGTGGGGGGAGCTCCTACAATGAGCAGTTCTTC. The genes are TRBV20-1 and TRBJ2-1, with D perhaps TRBD2 (6 bases). This CDR3 spans 17 amino acids. Trimming pared 0 bases from V and 0 bases from J, leaving 15 bases between. The V gene's germline CDR1 is DFQATT and CDR2 SNEGSKA (reference sequence).